This is a list of T cell receptor beta chains from one sample in a study of CD8 T cells in Susac syndrome. TCRdb re-called the immunoSEQ multiplex PCR reads through MiXCR, storing one row per CDR3 protein. The profile covers about 140,000 distinct CDR3 sequences, with approximately 95% appearing a single time and approximately 0.13% taken by the ten largest. Sample: CD4+ T cells from PBMCs. The receptors were gathered from a human donor with Susac syndrome. Each CDR3 is given without its conserved first and last residue.

>TRBV18|TRBJ2-7
ASSPARYEQY
>TRBV3-1|TRBJ2-3
ASSPIAGGPSDTQY
>TRBV20-1|TRBJ2-1
SAREGLAGGQDEQF
>TRBV7-8|TRBJ1-2
ASTIQGSYGYT
>TRBV4-2|TRBJ1-2
ASSLAGGARGYT
>TRBV30|TRBJ1-2
AWISLRANYGYT
>TRBV5-6|TRBJ1-4
ASSLGSLDEKLF
>TRBV4-1|TRBJ1-5
ASSLVSNQPQH
>TRBV2|TRBJ1-6
ASRDTGLYNSPLH
>TRBV10-3|TRBJ1-6
AIRGANSPLH
>TRBV20-1|TRBJ2-1
SAISSSYNEQF
>TRBV10-3|TRBJ2-1
ATAQGTYNEQF
>TRBV20-1|TRBJ2-1
SARAGTSGNEQF
>TRBV15|TRBJ2-3
ATSIGTSGRSRTDTQY
>TRBV25-1|TRBJ2-3
ASKRGTGVSDTQY
>TRBV5-1|TRBJ2-1
ASSFLAGGRGEQF
>TRBV28|TRBJ2-7
ASSSIRRETDEQY
>TRBV19|TRBJ2-1
ASSVLRGTGSYNEQF
>TRBV20-1|TRBJ2-5
SATAGWGETQY
>TRBV24-1|TRBJ2-1
ATSDIGASGGEQF
>TRBV7-2|TRBJ2-7
ASSHGTFTEQY
>TRBV4-1|TRBJ2-5
ASSQLQGGGLPQY
>TRBV30|TRBJ2-3
AWSAKAEDTQY
>TRBV4-1|TRBJ2-5
ASSQAIRGETQY
>TRBV7-9|TRBJ1-1
ASTYTGGRNTEAF
>TRBV5-1|TRBJ2-5
ASSLSGTKETQY
>TRBV4-2|TRBJ2-1
ASSLGGGEAYNEQF
>TRBV12-3/TRBV12-4|TRBJ2-3
ASSSNRGDTQY
>TRBV12-3/TRBV12-4|TRBJ1-2
ASSPDRDSKHT
>TRBV20-1|TRBJ1-6
SARDSTASTFDWGSPLH
>TRBV30|TRBJ2-7
AWTPRKLDEQY
>TRBV25-1|TRBJ2-1
ASSGEVLAEQF
>TRBV4-1|TRBJ2-7
ASSQERDRELRSAY
>TRBV7-8|TRBJ2-3
ASSFSRSGSTDTQY
>TRBV4-1|TRBJ1-4
ASSHRTRMATNEKLF
>TRBV7-9|TRBJ2-3
ASSQRRGMSTDTQY
>TRBV30|TRBJ2-2
AWSVGRVSGELF
>TRBV4-3|TRBJ2-1
ASSQDPFPEQF
>TRBV28|TRBJ1-4
ASSFRAEKLF
>TRBV4-3|TRBJ1-2
ASSHSDADYGYT
>TRBV20-1|TRBJ1-1
SAEDTNTEAF
>TRBV28|TRBJ1-2
ASSRNSNYGYT
>TRBV20-1|TRBJ1-5
SALDLNQPQH
>TRBV30|TRBJ2-7
AWKLQASSYEQY
>TRBV20-1|TRBJ1-4
SARGYGTTNEKLF
>TRBV15|TRBJ1-2
ATSPRGGGYGYT
>TRBV7-8|TRBJ2-2
ASSLVMGGELF
>TRBV24-1|TRBJ2-1
ATSDFPSNEQF
>TRBV20-1|TRBJ1-2
SATGEAYGYT
>TRBV5-4|TRBJ1-1
ASSFSLGRPTEAF
>TRBV5-1|TRBJ1-1
ASSFPDWNTEAF
>TRBV7-9|TRBJ2-7
ASSSHRTGLYEQY
>TRBV9|TRBJ1-1
ASSGPYGDTEAF
>TRBV9|TRBJ2-4
ASSVGTGANIQY